The 17 T cell receptor beta chains given below trace back to one sample, sequenced in a study of somatic mutations in cytotoxic T cells in rheumatoid arthritis. Generated by immunoSEQ multiplex PCR, the TCRdb table keeps only in-frame clones and is missing some. The table has some 15,000 clones, around 75% seen once; the top ten hold around a sixth. Sequencing was carried out using CD8+ T cells sorted from blood. These receptors originate from an adult with rheumatoid arthritis.

The chain combines TRBV14 with TRBJ2-1; D gene unclear. Germline CDR1 and CDR2: SGHDN and FVKESK. The CDR3 has 17 residues. Trimming shortened V by 2 bases and J by 0 bases, and 14 bases separated the two germline ends. CDR3 coding DNA: TGTGCCAGCAGCCAACATACGGGTTGGAGCTCCTACAATGAGCAGTTCTTC. Its protein product is CASSQHTGWSSYNEQFF.

This clone is deemed medium-sized. V gene TRBV14 combines with J gene TRBJ1-2; D not certain. This CDR3 comprises 16 residues. Trimming took off 0 bases at V and 2 bases at J, with 13 bases between the two ends. The germline V gene encodes CDR1 SGHDN and CDR2 FVKESK. This CDR3 reads CASSQDKRDSNYGYTF. As DNA, the CDR3 is TGTGCCAGCAGCCAAGATAAGAGGGATTCCAACTATGGCTACACCTTC.

The rearrangement uses TRBV27 and TRBJ1-6; possible D gene TRBD1, 5 bases. The V end was cut by 2 bases, the J end by 0 bases, with 8 bases between. The germline gives CDR1 MNHEY, CDR2 SMNVEV (reference sequence). The CDR3 contains 16 residues. The CDR3 sequence: CASSLAGPSYNSPLHF. In DNA form, the CDR3 reads TGTGCCAGCAGTTTAGCAGGGCCCTCCTATAATTCACCCCTCCACTTT.

This clone was detected only a few times. The chain links TRBV5-1 to TRBJ2-1; no definite D call. V was shortened by 1 base and J by 8 bases, with 4 bases between the two germline ends. The CDR3 consists of 11 residues. Germline loops: CDR1 SGHRS, CDR2 YFSETQ. The DNA for the CDR3 is TGCGCCAGCAGCTTGAGCGATGAGCAGTTCTTC. Amino acid sequence: CASSLSDEQFF.

The V and J genes are TRBV10-3 and TRBJ2-3; D is ambiguous. This CDR3 has 14 residues. Germline V lookup: CDR1 ENHRY, CDR2 SYGVKD. Trimming shortened V by 0 bases and J by 4 bases, and 8 bases separated the two germline ends. Written as DNA, the CDR3 is TGTGCCATCAGTGAGTCAGTGACCTCAGATACGCAGTATTTT. Amino acid sequence: CAISESVTSDTQYF.

The gene calls are TRBV11-2 and TRBJ2-1; 8 positions match TRBD2. Germline CDR1 and CDR2: SGHAT and FQNNGV. V lost 6 bases and J lost 7; bases outside the gene matches: 11. The CDR3 loop spans 15 amino acids. The CDR3 region is CASSFGRGGQNEQFF. The CDR3 DNA reads as TGTGCCAGCAGTTTTGGCCGGGGGGGCCAAAATGAGCAGTTCTTC.

The chain carries TRBV5-8 and TRBJ2-3; no clear D. Trimming cost V 4 bases and J 3 bases, with 9 bases left between them. The CDR3 sequence is 13 residues long. Per germline, CDR1 SGHTS and CDR2 YDEGEE. In nucleotides, the CDR3 is TGTGCCAGCAGCATGACCGGGACAGATACGCAGTATTTT. Protein: CASSMTGTDTQYF. Using reference TRBV5-8 and TRBJ2-3 for the parts outside the CDR3, the full variable domain is EAGVTQSPTHLIKTRGQQATLRCSPISGHTSVYWYQQALGLGLQFLLWYDEGEERNRGNFPPRFSGRQFPNYSSELNVNALELEDSALYLCASSMTGTDTQYFGPGTRLTVL.

This clone was seen a handful of times. The chain has TRBV10-2 and TRBJ1-4; D not resolved. Trimming left V 10 bases short and J 5 bases short, with 11 bases between. This CDR3 has 12 amino acids. Germline V lookup: CDR1 WSHSY, CDR2 SAAADI. The CDR3 loop reads CATRALNEKLFF. The CDR3 bases are TGCGCCACCCGGGCCTTAAATGAAAAACTGTTTTTT.

V gene TRBV10-2 combines with J gene TRBJ2-5; a possible D gene is TRBD2 (7 bases). Trimming pared 7 bases from V and 4 bases from J, leaving 13 bases between. From germline, CDR1 is WSHSY and CDR2 SAAADI. This CDR3 spans 13 amino acids. DNA for the CDR3: TGCGCCAGCAACGAGGGAGGGGGAGAGACCCAGTACTTC. Encoded protein: CASNEGGGETQYF.

V gene TRBV7-8 combines with J gene TRBJ2-7, with D tentatively TRBD1 (6 bases). This CDR3 comprises 16 residues. V was trimmed by 1 base and J by 3 bases, leaving 16 bases between them. Germline values: CDR1 SGHVS, CDR2 FQNEAQ. CDR3 bases: TGTGCCAGCAGCTTAGTGATTAGGGACACTGACTACGAGCAGTACTTC. Residues: CASSLVIRDTDYEQYF.

This clone ranks as medium-sized. The CDR3 sequence is CASNAGTGDEQYF. The CDR3 nucleotides are TGCGCCAGCAATGCCGGGACAGGGGACGAGCAGTACTTC. The genes are TRBV10-1 and TRBJ2-7, with 10 bases lining up with TRBD1. CDR3 length: 13 amino acids. V shed 7 bases and J 5 bases; nucleotides not matched to a gene: 5. Germline lookup yields CDR1 WNHNN and CDR2 SYGVQD (reference sequence).

A few counts support this clone. The V gene is TRBV5-1, the J gene TRBJ1-1; 8 bases fit TRBD1. The CDR3 length is 14 residues. Germline CDR1 SGHRS, CDR2 YFSETQ. The J segment lost 2 bases and the V segment lost 0 bases, leaving 0 bases of the junction unmatched. The chain's CDR3 is CASSLAGGNTEAFF. The CDR3 DNA reads as TGCGCCAGCAGCTTGGCAGGGGGCAACACTGAAGCTTTCTTT. The whole variable domain, filled in from reference TRBV5-1 and TRBJ1-1, reads KAGVTQTPRYLIKTRGQQVTLSCSPISGHRSVSWYQQTPGQGLQFLFEYFSETQRNKGNFPGRFSGRQFSNSRSEMNVSTLELGDSALYLCASSLAGGNTEAFFGQGTRLTVV.

The genes are TRBV2 and TRBJ2-5; D call uncertain. The J call may not be correct, given that the DNA end is closer to TRBJ2-7. The CDR3 sequence is 13 residues long. Germline CDR1 reads SNHLY; CDR2 reads FYNNEI. The CDR3 protein is CASSEPPTYEQYF. CDR3 sequence (DNA): TGTGCCAGCAGTGAACCCCCTACCTACGAGCAGTACTTC.

This chain links TRBV6-8 with TRBJ2-3; perhaps TRBD1 as D (5 bases). Germline V gene data show CDR1 as MNHGY and CDR2 as SAAAGT. The CDR3 is 17 amino acids. V shed 0 bases and J shed 2 bases, with 15 bases lying between them. In DNA, the CDR3 is TGTGCCAGCAGTTACTCGATTAGGGGATCCGCCACAGATACGCAGTATTTT. It translates to CASSYSIRGSATDTQYF.

J is TRBJ2-7 and V is TRBV29-1, with 8 bases matching TRBD2. CDR3 length equals 11 residues. Losses at the gene ends were 7 bases for V and 6 bases for J; bases not matched to a gene: 5. Looked up from germline, CDR1 is SQVTM and CDR2 is ANQGSEA. CDR3 bases: TGCAGCGCCGGGGGGGGTCGCGAGCAGTACTTC. The encoded protein is CSAGGGREQYF.

This chain uses TRBV7-2 with TRBJ2-7; no reliable D call. V was pared by 1 base and J by 4 bases, with 8 bases between. The CDR3 spans 13 residues. The germline gives CDR1 SGHTA, CDR2 FQGNSA. In nucleotides, the CDR3 is TGTGCCAGCAGCTTAGAGGCGGCTTACGAGCAGTACTTC. It specifies CASSLEAAYEQYF.

The chain employs TRBV4-1 and TRBJ2-1; D could derive from TRBD1 or TRBD2 (6 bases each). Trimming took off 4 bases at V and 4 bases at J, with 17 bases between the two ends. The germline gives CDR1 MGHRA, CDR2 YSYEKL. The CDR3 sequence is 16 residues long. The CDR3 protein is CASSPSSGGPYNEQFF. CDR3 coding DNA: TGCGCCAGCAGCCCCTCGAGTGGGGGGCCTTACAATGAGCAGTTCTTC.